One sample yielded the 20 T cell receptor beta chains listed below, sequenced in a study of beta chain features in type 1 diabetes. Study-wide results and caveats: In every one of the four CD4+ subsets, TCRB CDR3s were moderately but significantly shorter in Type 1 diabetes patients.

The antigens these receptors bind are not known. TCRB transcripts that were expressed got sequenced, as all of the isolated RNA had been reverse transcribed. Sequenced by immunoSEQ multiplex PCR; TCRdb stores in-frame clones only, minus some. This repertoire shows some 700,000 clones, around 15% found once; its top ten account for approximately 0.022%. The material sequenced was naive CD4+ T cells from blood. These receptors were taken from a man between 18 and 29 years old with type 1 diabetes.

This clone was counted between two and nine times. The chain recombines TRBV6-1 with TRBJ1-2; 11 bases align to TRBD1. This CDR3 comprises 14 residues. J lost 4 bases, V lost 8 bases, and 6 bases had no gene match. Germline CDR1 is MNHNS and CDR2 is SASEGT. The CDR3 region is CASGRDRGTYGYTF. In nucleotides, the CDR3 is TGTGCCAGCGGGAGGGACAGGGGGACCTATGGCTACACCTTC.

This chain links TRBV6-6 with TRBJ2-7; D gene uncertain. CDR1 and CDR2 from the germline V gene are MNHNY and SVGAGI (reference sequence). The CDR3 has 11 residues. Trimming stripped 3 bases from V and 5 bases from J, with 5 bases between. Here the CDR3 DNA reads TGTGCCAGCAGTTATACCCACGAGCAGTACTTC. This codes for CASSYTHEQYF.

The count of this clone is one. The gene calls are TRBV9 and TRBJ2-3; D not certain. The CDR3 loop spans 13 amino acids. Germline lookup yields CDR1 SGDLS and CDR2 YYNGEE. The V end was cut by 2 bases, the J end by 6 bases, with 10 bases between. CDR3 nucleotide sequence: TGTGCCAGCAGCGTTCTTCTCGGGGATACGCAGTATTTT. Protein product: CASSVLLGDTQYF.

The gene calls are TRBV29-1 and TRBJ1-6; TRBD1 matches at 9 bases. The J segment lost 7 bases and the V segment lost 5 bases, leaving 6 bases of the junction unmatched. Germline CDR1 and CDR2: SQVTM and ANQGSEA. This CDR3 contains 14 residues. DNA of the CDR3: TGCAGCGTTCAAACCGGGACAGGGAATTCACCCCTCCACTTT. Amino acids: CSVQTGTGNSPLHF. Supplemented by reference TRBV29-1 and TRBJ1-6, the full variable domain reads SAVISQKPSRDICQRGTSLTIQCQVDSQVTMMFWYRQQPGQSLTLIATANQGSEATYESGFVIDKFPISRPNLTFSTLTVSNMSPEDSSIYLCSVQTGTGNSPLHFGNGTRLTVT.

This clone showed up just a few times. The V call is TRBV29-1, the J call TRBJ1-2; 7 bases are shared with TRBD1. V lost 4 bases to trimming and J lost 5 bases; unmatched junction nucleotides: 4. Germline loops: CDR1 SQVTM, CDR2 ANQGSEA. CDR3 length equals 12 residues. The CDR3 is CSVVGTEYGYTF. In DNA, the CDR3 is TGCAGCGTTGTGGGGACAGAATATGGCTACACCTTC.

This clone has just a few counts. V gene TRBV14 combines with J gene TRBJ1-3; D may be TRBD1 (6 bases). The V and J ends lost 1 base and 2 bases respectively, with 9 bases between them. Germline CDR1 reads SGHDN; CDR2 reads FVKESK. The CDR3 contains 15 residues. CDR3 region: CASSQAGVTGNTIYF. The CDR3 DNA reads TGTGCCAGCAGCCAAGCAGGGGTGACTGGAAACACCATATATTTT.

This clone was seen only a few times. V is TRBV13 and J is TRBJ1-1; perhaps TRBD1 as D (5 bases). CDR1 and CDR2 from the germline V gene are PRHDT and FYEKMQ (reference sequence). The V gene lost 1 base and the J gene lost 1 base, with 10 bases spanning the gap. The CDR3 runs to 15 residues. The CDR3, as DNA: TGTGCCAGCAGCTTAGAGGGGTGGAGGAACACTGAAGCTTTCTTT. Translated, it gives CASSLEGWRNTEAFF.

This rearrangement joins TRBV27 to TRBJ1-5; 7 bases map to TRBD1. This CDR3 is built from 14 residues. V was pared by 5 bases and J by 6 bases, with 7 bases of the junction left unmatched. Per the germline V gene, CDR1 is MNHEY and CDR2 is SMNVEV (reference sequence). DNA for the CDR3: TGTGCCAGCAGTCCCGCAGGGGGGACTCAGCCCCAGCATTTT. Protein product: CASSPAGGTQPQHF.

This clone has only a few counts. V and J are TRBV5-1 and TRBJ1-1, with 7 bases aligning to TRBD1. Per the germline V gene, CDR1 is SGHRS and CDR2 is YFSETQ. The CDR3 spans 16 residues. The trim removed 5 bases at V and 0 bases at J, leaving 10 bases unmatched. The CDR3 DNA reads TGCGCCAGCAGTCCACAGGGGACCTCGGTGAACACTGAAGCTTTCTTT. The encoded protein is CASSPQGTSVNTEAFF.

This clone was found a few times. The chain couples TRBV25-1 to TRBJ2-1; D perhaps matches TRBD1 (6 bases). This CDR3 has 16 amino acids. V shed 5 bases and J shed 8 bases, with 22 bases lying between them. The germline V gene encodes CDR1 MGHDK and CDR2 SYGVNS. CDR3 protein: CASSTRSRGHWDEQFF. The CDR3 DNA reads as TGTGCCAGCAGTACCCGCTCCCGGGGACATTGGGATGAGCAGTTCTTC.

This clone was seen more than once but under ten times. The CDR3 loop reads CASRQDGETQYF. Written as DNA, the CDR3 is TGTGCCAGCAGACAAGACGGAGAGACCCAGTACTTC. J is TRBJ2-5 and V is TRBV28; unclear D gene. This CDR3 comprises 12 residues. Looked up from germline, CDR1 is MDHEN and CDR2 is SYDVKM. Trimming took 6 bases from V and 4 from J, leaving 9 bases between them. The full variable domain, its missing parts supplied by reference TRBV28 and TRBJ2-5, is DVKVTQSSRYLVKRTGEKVFLECVQDMDHENMFWYRQDPGLGLRLIYFSYDVKMKEKGDIPEGYSVSREKKERFSLILESASTNQTSMYLCASRQDGETQYFGPGTRLLVL.

The DNA for the CDR3 is TGCGCCAGCAGCCAGAACACCGACTCTGGAAACACCATATATTTT. Its protein is CASSQNTDSGNTIYF. The chain joins TRBV4-1 to TRBJ1-3; unclear D gene. The CDR3 spans 15 residues. Germline V gives CDR1 MGHRA, CDR2 YSYEKL. V lost 3 bases and J lost 0, with 9 bases in between.

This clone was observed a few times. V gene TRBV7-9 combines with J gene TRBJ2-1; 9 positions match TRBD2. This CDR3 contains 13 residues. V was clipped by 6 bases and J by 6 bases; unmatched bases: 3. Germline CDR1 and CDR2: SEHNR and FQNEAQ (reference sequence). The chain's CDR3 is CASRSSGGNEQFF. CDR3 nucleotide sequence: TGTGCCAGCAGAAGTAGCGGGGGCAATGAGCAGTTCTTC.

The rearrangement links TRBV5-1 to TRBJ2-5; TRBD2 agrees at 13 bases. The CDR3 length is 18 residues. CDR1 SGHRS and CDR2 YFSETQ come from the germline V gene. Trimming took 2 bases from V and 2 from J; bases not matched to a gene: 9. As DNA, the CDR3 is TGCGCCAGCAGCTTATCGACTAGCGGGGGGCCGCTTCAAGAGACCCAGTACTTC. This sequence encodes CASSLSTSGGPLQETQYF.

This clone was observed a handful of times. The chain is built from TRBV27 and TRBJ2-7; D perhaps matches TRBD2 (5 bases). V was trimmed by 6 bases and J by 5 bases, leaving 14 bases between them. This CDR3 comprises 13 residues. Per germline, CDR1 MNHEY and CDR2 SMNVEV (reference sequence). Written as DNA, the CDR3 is TGTGCCAGCAGCCGTCCCCCGGGGAACGAGCAGTACTTC. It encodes CASSRPPGNEQYF.

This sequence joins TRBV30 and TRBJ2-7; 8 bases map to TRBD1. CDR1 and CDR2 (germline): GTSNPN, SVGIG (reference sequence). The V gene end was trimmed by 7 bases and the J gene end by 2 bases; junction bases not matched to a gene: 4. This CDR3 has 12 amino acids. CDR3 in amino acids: CALGQGTYEQYF. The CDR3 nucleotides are TGTGCCTTAGGACAGGGAACCTACGAGCAGTACTTC. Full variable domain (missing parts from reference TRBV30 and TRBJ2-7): SQTIHQWPATLVQPVGSPLSLECTVEGTSNPNLYWYRQAAGRGLQLLFYSVGIGQISSEVPQNLSASRPQDRQFILSSKKLLLSDSGFYLCALGQGTYEQYFGPGTRLTVT.

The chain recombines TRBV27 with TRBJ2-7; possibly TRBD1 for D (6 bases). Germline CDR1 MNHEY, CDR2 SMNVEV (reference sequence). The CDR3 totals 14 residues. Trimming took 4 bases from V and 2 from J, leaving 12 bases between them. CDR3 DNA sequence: TGTGCCAGCAGTTCCCCCGGGACACCCTACGAGCAGTACTTC. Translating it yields CASSSPGTPYEQYF.

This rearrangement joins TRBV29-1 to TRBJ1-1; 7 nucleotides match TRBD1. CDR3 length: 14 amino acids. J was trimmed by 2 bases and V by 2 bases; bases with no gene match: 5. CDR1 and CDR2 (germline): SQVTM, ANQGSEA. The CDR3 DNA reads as TGCAGCGTTGAACTCCGACAGGGTAACACTGAAGCTTTCTTT. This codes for CSVELRQGNTEAFF.

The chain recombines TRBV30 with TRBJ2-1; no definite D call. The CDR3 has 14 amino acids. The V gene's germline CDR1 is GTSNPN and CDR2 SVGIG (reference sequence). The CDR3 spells CAGSGAQRDNEQFF. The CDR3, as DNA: TGTGCGGGAAGTGGAGCGCAACGGGACAATGAGCAGTTCTTC.

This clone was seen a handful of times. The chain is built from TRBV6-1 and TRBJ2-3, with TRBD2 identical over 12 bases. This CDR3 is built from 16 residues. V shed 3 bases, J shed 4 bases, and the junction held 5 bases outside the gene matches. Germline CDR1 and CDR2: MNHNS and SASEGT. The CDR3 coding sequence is TGTGCCAGCAGTGAGACTAGCGGGGGAGTGGCAGATACGCAGTATTTT. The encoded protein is CASSETSGGVADTQYF.